The rows below give T cell receptor beta chains drawn from one sample of a study of response to subunit inactivated influenza vaccine. TCRdb re-called the RT-PCR reads with MiXCR, one entry per CDR3 protein. The profile shows roughly 500,000 distinct CDR3 sequences, 25% of them singletons. Sequenced material: CD4+ T cells sorted from PBMCs, taken roughly 5 days after vaccination. The receptors were gathered from a man between 50 and 59 years old who received an inactivated influenza vaccine. Both conserved end residues are part of each CDR3. D genes are given only for firm matches. A clone size is listed for some rows: how often the clone was seen (once, few, many), or a class if it is expanded.

d_gene: TRBD1; j_gene: TRBJ2-5; v_gene: TRBV12-3/TRBV12-4; abundance: few; CDR3nt: TGTGCCAGCAGTGAGACAGGGTTGCATCAAGAGACCCAGTACTTC; CDR3aa: CASSETGLHQETQYF
d_gene: TRBD2; j_gene: TRBJ2-1; v_gene: TRBV19; abundance: -; CDR3nt: TGTGCCAGTAGGGCTAGCGGGAGGGCATCCTACAATGAGCAGTTCTTC; CDR3aa: CASRASGRASYNEQFF
d_gene: TRBD2; j_gene: TRBJ2-1; v_gene: TRBV24-1; abundance: -; CDR3nt: TGTGCCACCAGTGACCCCCTAGCGGGAAGTGTCGATGAGCAGTTCTTC; CDR3aa: CATSDPLAGSVDEQFF
d_gene: -; j_gene: TRBJ2-7; v_gene: TRBV6-1; abundance: -; CDR3nt: TGTGCCAGCAGCAACCCACCGGGACTGGCGACCTACGAGCAGTACTTC; CDR3aa: CASSNPPGLATYEQYF
d_gene: TRBD1; j_gene: TRBJ1-2; v_gene: TRBV6-2/TRBV6-3; abundance: few; CDR3nt: TGTGCCAGCAGACGCCAACAGGGGCGGCATGGCTACACCTTC; CDR3aa: CASRRQQGRHGYTF
d_gene: -; j_gene: TRBJ2-3; v_gene: TRBV24-1; abundance: -; CDR3nt: TGTGCCAAAACAGATACGCAGTATTTT; CDR3aa: CAKTDTQYF
d_gene: -; j_gene: TRBJ2-3; v_gene: TRBV3-1; abundance: few; CDR3nt: TGTGCCAGCAGCCAGTGGGGGGGCGGAGAAGATACGCAGTATTTT; CDR3aa: CASSQWGGGEDTQYF
d_gene: TRBD2; j_gene: TRBJ2-3; v_gene: TRBV12-3/TRBV12-4; abundance: -; CDR3nt: TGTGCCAGCAGCCGCGGTGGCGGGGGACCATACACAGATACGCAGTATTTT; CDR3aa: CASSRGGGGPYTDTQYF
d_gene: TRBD2; j_gene: TRBJ2-3; v_gene: TRBV20-1; abundance: -; CDR3nt: TGCAGTGCTAGCCCCCTCGGGACTAGCGGGGGGACAGATACGCAGTATTTT; CDR3aa: CSASPLGTSGGTDTQYF
d_gene: -; j_gene: TRBJ2-7; v_gene: TRBV5-1; abundance: few; CDR3nt: TGCGCCAGCAGCCGGGACATATCCCGAACCTACGAGCAGTACTTC; CDR3aa: CASSRDISRTYEQYF
d_gene: -; j_gene: TRBJ1-2; v_gene: TRBV6-2/TRBV6-3; abundance: many; CDR3nt: TGTGCCAGCAGTTACCGGGGTGGCTACACCTTC; CDR3aa: CASSYRGGYTF
d_gene: TRBD2; j_gene: TRBJ2-1; v_gene: TRBV4-1; abundance: few; CDR3nt: TGCGCCAGCAGCCCGCTCCCTAGCGGGGGGGCCTACAATGAGCAGTTCTTC; CDR3aa: CASSPLPSGGAYNEQFF
d_gene: -; j_gene: TRBJ2-3; v_gene: TRBV7-2; abundance: -; CDR3nt: TGTGCCAGCAGCTTAGGGGTCGCGCAGAGAACAGATACGCAGTATTTT; CDR3aa: CASSLGVAQRTDTQYF
d_gene: -; j_gene: TRBJ1-1; v_gene: TRBV2; abundance: -; CDR3nt: TGTGCCAGCAACGTGCTGGCAGCCCAGAACACTGAAGCTTTCTTT; CDR3aa: CASNVLAAQNTEAFF
d_gene: TRBD1; j_gene: TRBJ2-3; v_gene: TRBV20-1; abundance: -; CDR3nt: TGCAGTGCTAGAAAGGGGGCTTCCACAGATACGCAGTATTTT; CDR3aa: CSARKGASTDTQYF
d_gene: TRBD2; j_gene: TRBJ2-7; v_gene: TRBV6-2/TRBV6-3; abundance: few; CDR3nt: TGTGCCACCAGCATCGGGGAGGGGAGAACCTACGAGCAGTACTTC; CDR3aa: CATSIGEGRTYEQYF
d_gene: TRBD2; j_gene: TRBJ2-5; v_gene: TRBV15; abundance: few; CDR3nt: TGTGCCACCAGCAGAGCGGGACTAGCGGGAAGGGGAGAGACCCAGTACTTC; CDR3aa: CATSRAGLAGRGETQYF
d_gene: TRBD2; j_gene: TRBJ2-2; v_gene: TRBV7-2; abundance: -; CDR3nt: TGTGCCAGCAGAAAAGCGGGAGGGCCGCCCGGGGAGCTGTTTTTT; CDR3aa: CASRKAGGPPGELFF
d_gene: -; j_gene: TRBJ2-7; v_gene: TRBV6-2/TRBV6-3; abundance: few; CDR3nt: TGTGCCAGCACCTTCACCTTAGGAGCCTACGAGCAGTACTTC; CDR3aa: CASTFTLGAYEQYF
d_gene: -; j_gene: TRBJ2-3; v_gene: TRBV24-1; abundance: many; CDR3nt: TGTGCCACCAGTGAAATGGGACGTAGCACAGATACGCAGTATTTT; CDR3aa: CATSEMGRSTDTQYF
d_gene: -; j_gene: TRBJ2-1; v_gene: TRBV20-1; abundance: -; CDR3nt: TGCAGTGCGACTAGTGGGTACAATGAGCAGTTCTTC; CDR3aa: CSATSGYNEQFF
d_gene: -; j_gene: TRBJ2-5; v_gene: TRBV6-2/TRBV6-3; abundance: -; CDR3nt: TGTGCCAGCAGTTACTCCCAAAGGTCGGAGACCCAGTACTTC; CDR3aa: CASSYSQRSETQYF
d_gene: TRBD1; j_gene: TRBJ1-1; v_gene: TRBV12-3/TRBV12-4; abundance: few; CDR3nt: TGTGCCAGCAGGACCCGACAGGGGGCCGCTGAAGCTTTCTTT; CDR3aa: CASRTRQGAAEAFF